Presented here are 15 T cell receptor beta chains from one specimen sequenced in a study of T cell responses to AZD1222 COVID-19 vaccine. Generated by immunoSEQ multiplex PCR, the TCRdb table keeps only in-frame clones and is missing some. The data show some 140,000 clones, roughly 90% seen once. The specimen was peripheral blood, collected on day 0 of AZD1222 vaccination. The origin of the receptors is an adult in good health.

The chain employs TRBV3-1 (or the pseudogene TRBV3-2) and TRBJ2-7, with D unclear. CDR1 is LGHDT and CDR2 is YNNKEL in the germline V gene (reference sequence). V gave up 4 bases and J gave up 2 bases, with 12 bases separating them. CDR3 length: 14 residues. This CDR3 is CASSRSLPPYEQYF. CDR3 nucleotides: TGTGCCAGCAGCCGCTCGCTACCGCCCTACGAGCAGTACTTC.

Written as DNA, the CDR3 is TGCGCCAGCAGCCGGGGGACTTATGAAAAACTGTTTTTT. This translates into CASSRGTYEKLFF. The gene calls are TRBV5-1 and TRBJ1-4; D is possibly TRBD1 (5 bases). The CDR3 spans 13 residues. Trimming removed 4 bases at V and 6 bases at J, with 10 bases between. The V gene's germline CDR1 is SGHRS and CDR2 YFSETQ. Full variable domain (remainder filled in from reference TRBV5-1 and TRBJ1-4): KAGVTQTPRYLIKTRGQQVTLSCSPISGHRSVSWYQQTPGQGLQFLFEYFSETQRNKGNFPGRFSGRQFSNSRSEMNVSTLELGDSALYLCASSRGTYEKLFFGSGTQLSVL.

This clone has more than one count but fewer than ten. The chain has TRBV2 and TRBJ2-3, with D unresolved. Germline loops: CDR1 SNHLY, CDR2 FYNNEI. CDR3 size: 13 residues. V gave up 3 bases and J gave up 4 bases, with 8 bases separating them. This CDR3 is CASSDSVSDTQYF. The CDR3 DNA reads TGTGCCAGCAGTGACAGCGTTTCAGATACGCAGTATTTT.

In regard to this clone: One end of the junction does not line up with germline, which may come from a read error. V is TRBV12-3 or TRBV12-4 and J is TRBJ2-3; no clear D gene. This CDR3 has 12 amino acids. CDR3 DNA sequence: TGTGCCAGCAGTCACCTCCCCCCGGGCCCGCATTTT. Translation gives CASSHLPPGPHF.

The chain has TRBV4-3 and TRBJ1-5, with D hard to call. The CDR3 totals 15 residues. The V gene lost 0 bases and the J gene lost 2 bases, with 8 bases spanning the gap. In germline, CDR1 is LGHNA, CDR2 YSLEER. The CDR3 here is CASSQEVKGNQPQHF. Here the CDR3 DNA reads TGCGCCAGCAGCCAAGAGGTAAAGGGCAATCAGCCCCAGCATTTT.

This chain links TRBV4-1 with TRBJ1-3, with D uncertain. This CDR3 has 15 amino acids. The germline V gene has CDR1 MGHRA and CDR2 YSYEKL. The germline V and J ends were trimmed by 0 bases and 4 bases, with 10 bases remaining between them. CDR3 DNA: TGCGCCAGCAGCCAAGATTCCGGGCCCGGAAACACCATATATTTT. Encoded protein: CASSQDSGPGNTIYF.

J is TRBJ2-7 and V is TRBV5-1; D assignment may be TRBD1 or TRBD2 (5 bases each). The V gene's germline CDR1 is SGHRS and CDR2 YFSETQ. The germline V and J ends were trimmed by 0 bases and 6 bases, with 13 bases remaining between them. This CDR3 spans 14 amino acids. The CDR3 DNA follows: TGCGCCAGCAGCTTGGCCCTGGGGGTCCCCGAGCAGTACTTC. Protein sequence: CASSLALGVPEQYF.

The sample holds a few counts of this clone. The chain uses TRBV21-1 and TRBJ1-5. TRBV21-1 is assigned pseudogene status. The CDR3 has 10 residues. The CDR3 DNA follows: TGTGCCAGCAGATCTCAGCCCCAGCATTTT. This gives the protein CASRSQPQHF.

The chain combines TRBV7-9 with TRBJ2-3, with D tentatively TRBD2 (7 bases). The germline CDR1 and CDR2 sequences are SEHNR and FQNEAQ (reference sequence). Trimming removed 1 base from V and 2 bases from J, with 13 bases in between. The CDR3 length is 16 residues. The CDR3 reads CASSLGIGGHTDTQYF. CDR3 nucleotides: TGTGCCAGCAGCTTAGGCATCGGGGGGCACACAGATACGCAGTATTTT.

V and J are TRBV5-1 and TRBJ1-2; 9 bases align to TRBD1. Germline CDR1 is SGHRS and CDR2 is YFSETQ. V lost 4 bases to trimming and J lost 8 bases; unmatched junction nucleotides: 15. This CDR3 has 16 amino acids. The CDR3 sequence: CASSPGTGSRSQGYTF. CDR3 bases: TGCGCCAGCAGCCCCGGGACAGGGAGTCGCTCTCAGGGCTACACCTTC.

The chain links TRBV7-8 to TRBJ2-7; 9 bases fit TRBD1. CDR1 is SGHVS, CDR2 FQNEAQ, per germline. The trim removed 4 bases at V and 5 bases at J, leaving 3 bases unmatched. This CDR3 is 13 amino acids long. The CDR3 reads CASSSYRGHEQYF. As DNA, the CDR3 is TGTGCCAGCAGCTCCTACAGGGGGCACGAGCAGTACTTC.

The J gene is TRBJ1-4, the V gene TRBV7-8, with 11 bases matching TRBD1. Trimming took 5 bases from V and 8 from J; bases not matched to a gene: 7. Germline V CDR1 and CDR2: SGHVS, FQNEAQ. The CDR3 consists of 15 residues. The CDR3 reads CASSRGQGAWEKLFF. The CDR3 DNA follows: TGTGCCAGCAGCCGAGGACAGGGGGCCTGGGAAAAACTGTTTTTT.

V gene TRBV3-1 (or the pseudogene TRBV3-2) combines with J gene TRBJ2-5; 15 nucleotides line up with TRBD2. J gave up 6 bases and V 6 bases, and 5 bases lay outside the gene matches. The CDR3 runs 15 residues. The germline V gene encodes CDR1 LGHDT and CDR2 YNNKEL (reference sequence). The CDR3 spells CASSRTSGGVKTQYF. The CDR3 region has the DNA TGTGCCAGCAGTAGGACTAGCGGGGGGGTGAAGACCCAGTACTTC.

The V gene is TRBV4-2, the J gene TRBJ2-1; D unclear. Germline values: CDR1 LGHNA, CDR2 YNFKEQ. The V end was cut by 0 bases, the J end by 4 bases, with 7 bases between. This CDR3 spans 14 amino acids. The CDR3 protein is CASSQDSPYNEQFF. The CDR3 DNA sequence: TGTGCCAGCAGCCAAGATTCTCCTTACAATGAGCAGTTCTTC.

V and J are TRBV9 and TRBJ1-2; 8 positions match TRBD1. The germline gives CDR1 SGDLS, CDR2 YYNGEE. This CDR3 comprises 14 residues. J gave up 7 bases and V 3 bases, and 8 bases lay outside the gene matches. This chain's CDR3 is CASSGGQGSSGYTF. DNA for the CDR3: TGTGCCAGCAGCGGCGGACAGGGAAGCTCTGGCTACACCTTC. The full variable domain, its missing parts supplied by reference TRBV9 and TRBJ1-2, is DSGVTQTPKHLITATGQRVTLRCSPRSGDLSVYWYQQSLDQGLQFLIQYYNGEERAKGNILERFSAQQFPDLHSELNLSSLELGDSALYFCASSGGQGSSGYTFGSGTRLTVV.